Only one count was recorded for the clone carrying this T cell receptor (beta chain). Its antigen is not known. This sample is drawn from a study of PD-L1 blockade in urothelial cancer. Overall study: The patients first took atezolizumab in about 2014, receiving 1,200 mg intravenously every 3 weeks. Study observations and caveats: Pretreatment clonality of the blood TCR repertoire below the median was predictive of superior survival.

V lost 0 bases to trimming and J lost 4 bases; unmatched junction nucleotides: 7. Germline lookup yields CDR1 SGHRS and CDR2 YFSETQ. The CDR3 loop spans 17 amino acids. Per patient, between 1 and 8 samples were collected at pretreatment and on-treatment time points. Using immunoSEQ multiplex PCR, the repertoire was profiled, and TCRdb retains in-frame clones only, with some absent. The repertoire has about 88,000 clones, roughly 90% of them found once; the top ten carry roughly a tenth. The receptor's source is a man aged 55 to 70 with urothelial cancer. The sequences come from PBMCs, collected around atezolizumab (anti-PD-L1) treatment. The genes are TRBV5-1 and TRBJ1-2, with TRBD1 matching 12 bases. CDR3 protein: CASSLEPGQGAPYGYTF. The DNA of the CDR3 is TGCGCCAGCAGCTTGGAACCGGGACAGGGGGCCCCCTATGGCTACACCTTC.